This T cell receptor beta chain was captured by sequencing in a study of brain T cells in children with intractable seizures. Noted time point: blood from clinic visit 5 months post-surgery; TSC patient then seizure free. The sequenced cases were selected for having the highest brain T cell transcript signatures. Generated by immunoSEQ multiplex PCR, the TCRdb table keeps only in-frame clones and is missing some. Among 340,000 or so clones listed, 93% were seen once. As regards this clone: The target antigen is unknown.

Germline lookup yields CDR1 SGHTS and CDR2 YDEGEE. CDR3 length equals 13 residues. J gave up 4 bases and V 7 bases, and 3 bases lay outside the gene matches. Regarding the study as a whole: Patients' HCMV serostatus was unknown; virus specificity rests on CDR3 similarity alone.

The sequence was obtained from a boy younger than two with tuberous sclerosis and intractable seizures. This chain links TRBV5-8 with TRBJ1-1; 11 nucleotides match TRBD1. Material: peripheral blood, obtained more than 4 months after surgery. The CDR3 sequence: CASRGQGATEAFF. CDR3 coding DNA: TGTGCCAGCCGTGGACAGGGGGCCACTGAAGCTTTCTTT. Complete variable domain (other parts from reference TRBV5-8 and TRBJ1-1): EAGVTQSPTHLIKTRGQQATLRCSPISGHTSVYWYQQALGLGLQFLLWYDEGEERNRGNFPPRFSGRQFPNYSSELNVNALELEDSALYLCASRGQGATEAFFGQGTRLTVV.